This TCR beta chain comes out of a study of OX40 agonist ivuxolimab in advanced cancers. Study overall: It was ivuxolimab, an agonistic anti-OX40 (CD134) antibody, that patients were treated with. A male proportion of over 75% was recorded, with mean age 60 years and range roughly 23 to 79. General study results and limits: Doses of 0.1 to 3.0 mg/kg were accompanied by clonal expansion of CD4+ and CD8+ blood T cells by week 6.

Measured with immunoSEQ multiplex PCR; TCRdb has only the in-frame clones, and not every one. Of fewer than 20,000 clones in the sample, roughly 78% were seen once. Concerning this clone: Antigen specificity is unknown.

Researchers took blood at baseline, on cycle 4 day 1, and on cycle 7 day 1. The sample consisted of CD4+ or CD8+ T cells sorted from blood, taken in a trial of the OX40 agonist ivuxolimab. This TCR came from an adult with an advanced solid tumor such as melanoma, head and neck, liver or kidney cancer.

The CDR3 is CASSPLLAGGLGIQETQYF. The CDR3 coding sequence is TGTGCCAGCAGCCCCCTACTAGCGGGGGGCCTTGGGATACAAGAGACCCAGTACTTC. J is TRBJ2-5 and V is TRBV7-2, with 12 bases lining up with TRBD2. The V and J ends lost 5 bases and 2 bases, in that order; junction bases with no gene match: 15. Germline V CDR1 and CDR2: SGHTA, FQGNSA. The CDR3 is 19 residues long.